This entry lists 16 T cell receptor beta chains sequenced from one sample in a study of cytomegalovirus exposure and HLA in healthy donors. PCR employed 60 Vbeta and 13 Jbeta primers. Profiling relied on immunoSEQ multiplex PCR, and the TCRdb table lists in-frame clones only, not all of them. The top ten hold roughly 10% of the sample, which has 150,000 to 200,000 clones, roughly 77% seen once. Sequences were obtained from PBMCs. The receptor source for this set is a young man in good health and CMV-seropositive.

The chain uses TRBV6-1 and TRBJ2-6, with D perhaps TRBD1 (6 bases). The CDR3 loop spans 15 amino acids. The ends were cut back, 2 bases at V and 1 base at J, with 6 bases in the middle. Germline lookup yields CDR1 MNHNS and CDR2 SASEGT. DNA for the CDR3: TGTGCCAGCAGTGAAACAGGGTCTGGGGCCAACGTCCTGACTTTC. Amino acid sequence: CASSETGSGANVLTF.

This clone was found a few times. The chain combines TRBV4-2 with TRBJ2-1; 12 nucleotides match TRBD2. The V segment lost 0 bases and the J segment 7 bases; nucleotides outside the gene matches: 7. Germline CDR1 reads LGHNA; CDR2 reads YNFKEQ. The length of the CDR3 is 17 residues. The CDR3 bases are TGTGCCAGCAGCCAAGAATCTAGCGGGAGGGCCAGGAATGAGCAGTTCTTC. Translation: CASSQESSGRARNEQFF.

This chain joins TRBV5-8 and TRBJ2-3; D is ambiguous. Looked up from germline, CDR1 is SGHTS and CDR2 is YDEGEE. The V end was cut by 1 base, the J end by 6 bases, with 15 bases between. The CDR3 totals 15 residues. CDR3 sequence: CASSLRSVPPDTQYF. Here the CDR3 DNA reads TGTGCCAGCAGCTTGCGTAGTGTCCCCCCGGATACGCAGTATTTT. Using reference TRBV5-8 and TRBJ2-3 for the parts outside the CDR3, the full variable domain is EAGVTQSPTHLIKTRGQQATLRCSPISGHTSVYWYQQALGLGLQFLLWYDEGEERNRGNFPPRFSGRQFPNYSSELNVNALELEDSALYLCASSLRSVPPDTQYFGPGTRLTVL.

The chain employs TRBV19 and TRBJ2-6, with TRBD1 matching over 10 bases. The CDR3 is 18 residues long. Germline V gives CDR1 LNHDA, CDR2 SQIVND (reference sequence). Trimming cost V 4 bases and J 1 base; bases outside gene matches: 7. The chain's CDR3 is CASSNRDRGLSGANVLTF. The CDR3 DNA follows: TGTGCCAGTAGTAACAGGGACAGGGGTTTATCTGGGGCCAACGTCCTGACTTTC.

The rearrangement links TRBV1 to TRBJ2-5; TRBD2, as called in the table, went unchecked against the DNA. The J call may be faulty, since TRBJ2-7 better matches the DNA end. TRBV1 is recorded as a pseudogene. This CDR3 has 15 amino acids. Here the CDR3 reads CTSSQTSGELNEQYF. CDR3 DNA: TGCACCAGCAGCCAGACTAGCGGGGAGCTCAACGAGCAGTACTTC.

The gene calls are TRBV30 and TRBJ2-2, with TRBD2 matching 11 bases. With 2 bases clipped from V and 5 bases from J, the junction kept 10 bases outside the gene matches. Germline V gene data show CDR1 as GTSNPN and CDR2 as SVGIG (reference sequence). The CDR3 spans 17 residues. For the CDR3, the DNA is TGTGCCTGGAGTTCTGGTAGCGGGAGGGCCCGGACCGGGGAGCTGTTTTTT. This codes for CAWSSGSGRARTGELFF.

The gene calls are TRBV7-6 and TRBJ2-7; D gene ambiguous. Germline V CDR1 and CDR2: SGHVS, FNYEAQ. The CDR3 length is 15 residues. V was cut by 1 base and J by 0 bases, with 10 bases left in between. This chain's CDR3 is CASSLGASNSYEQYF. The CDR3 DNA follows: TGTGCCAGCAGCTTAGGGGCGTCTAACTCCTACGAGCAGTACTTC.

Regarding this clone: This likely comes from a read error, as the CDR3 has no conserved phenylalanine or tryptophan at its end. This rearrangement joins TRBV9 to TRBJ2-2, with a possible D match to TRBD2 (8 bases). V was clipped by 3 bases and J by 3 bases, with 21 bases between them. This CDR3 spans 18 amino acids. Per germline, CDR1 SGDLS and CDR2 YYNGEE. CDR3 region: CASSATPGGDRHTGELFL. In DNA, the CDR3 is TGTGCCAGCAGCGCCACCCCGGGGGGGGACAGACACACCGGGGAGCTGTTTCTT.

This clone showed up just a few times. The chain recombines TRBV6-1 with TRBJ2-5; 8 bases line up with TRBD1. Trimming cost V 0 bases and J 4 bases; bases outside gene matches: 4. The CDR3 consists of 15 residues. Looked up from germline, CDR1 is MNHNS and CDR2 is SASEGT. The chain's CDR3 is CASSEASGQGETQYF. CDR3 in DNA: TGTGCCAGCAGTGAAGCTAGCGGACAGGGAGAGACCCAGTACTTC.

The V gene is TRBV27, the J gene TRBJ1-1, with D possibly being TRBD1 (6 bases). V was clipped by 3 bases and J by 4 bases, with 12 bases between them. Looked up from germline, CDR1 is MNHEY and CDR2 is SMNVEV (reference sequence). This CDR3 is 14 amino acids long. This CDR3 reads CASSLGGAGTEAFF. Written as DNA, the CDR3 is TGTGCCAGCAGTTTGGGGGGGGCGGGCACTGAAGCTTTCTTT.

This chain links TRBV7-2 with TRBJ1-4, with 7 positions matching TRBD1. CDR3 size: 16 residues. Germline values: CDR1 SGHTA, CDR2 FQGNSA. V gave up 4 bases and J gave up 5 bases; unmatched junction bases: 10. CDR3: CASSWLPGQTNEKLFF. In DNA form, the CDR3 reads TGTGCCAGCAGCTGGCTGCCGGGACAGACCAATGAAAAACTGTTTTTT.

V gene TRBV19 combines with J gene TRBJ2-3, with TRBD2 matching 7 bases. Germline CDR1 and CDR2: LNHDA and SQIVND (reference sequence). The CDR3 loop spans 19 amino acids. The V gene end was trimmed by 1 base and the J gene end by 2 bases; junction bases not matched to a gene: 15. The CDR3 is CASSIGREGTGIPTDTQYF. CDR3 DNA sequence: TGTGCCAGTAGTATAGGGAGGGAGGGAACAGGTATCCCCACAGATACGCAGTATTTT.

This chain joins TRBV7-2 and TRBJ2-7; 10 bases are shared with TRBD2. CDR3 length equals 14 residues. V dropped 3 bases and J dropped 2; count of bases not matched to a gene: 1. The V gene's germline CDR1 is SGHTA and CDR2 FQGNSA. This chain's CDR3 is CASSLTSGPYEQYF. The DNA for the CDR3 is TGTGCCAGCAGCTTGACTAGCGGGCCCTACGAGCAGTACTTC.

This clone was seen just once. The rearrangement uses TRBV29-1 and TRBJ2-3, with D hard to call. CDR1 and CDR2 (germline): SQVTM, ANQGSEA. The CDR3 covers 11 residues. The V gene lost 4 bases and the J gene lost 3 bases, with 5 bases spanning the gap. The CDR3 nucleotides read TGCAGCGTTGGAGGAACAGATACGCAGTATTTT. Encoded protein: CSVGGTDTQYF.

This chain connects TRBV7-9 to TRBJ1-1, with no clear D. Trimming shortened V by 7 bases and J by 4 bases, and 16 bases separated the two germline ends. The germline V gene encodes CDR1 SEHNR and CDR2 FQNEAQ (reference sequence). This CDR3 has 14 residues. Written as DNA, the CDR3 is TGTGCCAGCACCCCTCCGAGAGGTTTCACTGAAGCTTTCTTT. Translation: CASTPPRGFTEAFF.

The V gene is TRBV7-3, the J gene TRBJ2-3, with D possibly being TRBD1 (5 bases). CDR3 length: 14 residues. V lost 3 bases to trimming and J lost 2 bases, with 9 bases between them. Germline V gene data show CDR1 as SGHTA and CDR2 as FQGTGA. CDR3 sequence (DNA): TGTGCCAGCAGCTTTTTAGGGGACACAGATACGCAGTATTTT. It is translated as CASSFLGDTDTQYF.